This TCR beta chain was obtained from a study of CD8 T cells in ankylosing spondylitis (TCRdb year 2017). Notes on the research overall: The study set out to find disease-linked TCR variants by profiling T cell receptor beta repertoires in ankylosing spondylitis patients and healthy donors. Samples of peripheral blood were taken, and for ankylosing spondylitis patients, synovial fluid was collected as well. The whole study cohort included 108 healthy donors and 25 ankylosing spondylitis patients. Overall study results and their limits: Some motif variants were previously reported in synovial fluid and blood of reactive arthritis patients, suggesting common disease-initiation mechanisms. A CD8+ phenotype was shown by the disease-linked clones, which were found at relatively low frequencies in peripheral blood. According to the report, matched synovial fluid samples from ankylosing spondylitis patients were significantly enriched for the disease-linked clones. A TCR beta motif made up of roughly eight highly homologous amino acid variants appeared to be characteristic of blood from ankylosing spondylitis patients.

Including cysteine and phenylalanine, the CDR3 has 11 amino acids. CDR3 DNA is the only sequence kept; it has 33 bases, read in frame from the first base. Reading the germline V gene (reference sequence) gives CDR1 DFQATT and CDR2 SNEGSKA. Data came from an Illumina HiSeq 2500. Quantitative 5'-RACE with molecular barcodes was used to prepare TCR beta libraries. Per the authors' processing: Disease-linked TCR variants were identified with a new computational method built on a probabilistic model of VDJ rearrangement. The public reads were reprocessed in TCRdb via fastp at Q25 and MiXCR, keeping in-frame beta chains. Rows with one shared CDR3 protein collapse into an entry with the most common genes and DNA. TCRdb, not the original authors, processed these V and J calls. This sample lists approximately 140,000 distinct CDR3 sequences; roughly 8.3% were detected once. 7.3% of the sample rests with the top ten.

For each ankylosing spondylitis patient, the synovial fluid sample was matched to a blood sample from that same patient. There are many counts of this clonotype. No cognate antigen has been identified for it. Within one base of it there is no much larger clone, and no base qualities were kept. The TCR was taken from a male donor with ankylosing spondylitis. The sequenced sample was synovial fluid, either unsorted or a sorted T cell fraction (not recorded which). Here the chain combines TRBV20-1 and TRBJ1-4; 7 junctional bases match TRBD1. The nucleotides read TGCGGCTGGGACAGTCCTGAGGGGCTGTTTTTT. Protein translation: CGWDSPEGLFF.